The rows below give T cell receptor beta chains drawn from one sample of a study of shared clonotypes between healthy human individuals. The repertoire was sequenced with immunoSEQ multiplex PCR; TCRdb's copy has only in-frame clones and lacks some. The table lists hundreds of thousands of clones, 96% of them singletons. Sequencing was done on a sample of naive CD4+ T cells sorted from blood. All receptors come from a woman aged 25 to 45 in good health. Each CDR3 is given with its conserved first and last residue. D genes are given only for firm matches. The listing skips clone size in some rows; elsewhere it reads once, few, many or a size class.

NA	TRBJ2-1	NA	TRBV29-1	TGCAGCGTCCGCAAGTCTAGCGCCGACAATGAGCAGTTCTTC	CSVRKSSADNEQFF
once	TRBJ2-7	NA	TRBV10-3	TGTGCCATCAGTGGACAGGACTCCTACGAGCAGTACTTC	CAISGQDSYEQYF
NA	TRBJ1-6	TRBD1	TRBV9	TGTGCCAGCAGCGCCGACAGGGTAGGAAATTCACCCCTCCACTTT	CASSADRVGNSPLHF
NA	TRBJ2-7	NA	TRBV19	TGTGCCATTCTCCGCCCAGGCCCGCTCGAGCAGTACTTC	CAILRPGPLEQYF
NA	TRBJ2-7	TRBD1	TRBV7-9	TGTGCCAGCAGCCAGGAACGCGTGGGACAGGGGAACGAGCAGTACTTC	CASSQERVGQGNEQYF
NA	TRBJ2-7	NA	TRBV28	TGTGCCAGCAGTTCGATCTACGAGCAGTACTTC	CASSSIYEQYF
NA	TRBJ2-5	NA	TRBV5-5	TGTGCCAGCAGCTTACTGATGGGGGAAGAGACCCAGTACTTC	CASSLLMGEETQYF
NA	TRBJ2-7	TRBD1	TRBV19	TGTGCCAGTAGTAGGGACAGGGAGGGGATCGAGCAGTACTTC	CASSRDREGIEQYF
NA	TRBJ2-1	NA	TRBV4-3	TGCGCCAGCAGCCAAGGCGGAGGGTACAATGAGCAGTTCTTC	CASSQGGGYNEQFF
few	TRBJ2-7	NA	TRBV6-1	TGTGCCAGCAGTGGACAGCCCTACGAGCAGTACTTC	CASSGQPYEQYF
NA	TRBJ1-1	TRBD1	TRBV7-9	TGTGCCAGCAGCCTGTGGGGGACAGTGAACACTGAAGCTTTCTTT	CASSLWGTVNTEAFF
NA	TRBJ2-5	NA	TRBV4-1	TGCGCCAGCAGCCAAGGCCGGCAAGAGACCCAGTACTTC	CASSQGRQETQYF
NA	TRBJ2-3	TRBD2	TRBV5-5	TGTGCCAGCAGCTCTGGGACTAGCGGGAATATGGATACGCAGTATTTT	CASSSGTSGNMDTQYF
NA	TRBJ2-1	NA	TRBV6-5	TGTGCCAGCAGTTTTGCCGGGACTCCCGACAATGAGCAGTTCTTC	CASSFAGTPDNEQFF
NA	TRBJ2-1	NA	TRBV4-1	TGCGCCAGCAGCCGGGGCGCGGTGGGCTACAATGAGCAGTTCTTC	CASSRGAVGYNEQFF
once	TRBJ1-3	NA	TRBV30	TGTGCCTGGAGTGTACCTGGCACCTACTCTGGAAACACCATATATTTT	CAWSVPGTYSGNTIYF
NA	TRBJ1-4	TRBD1	TRBV15	TGTGCCACCAGCAGAAACCAGGGGGGTCAGGAAAAACTGTTTTTT	CATSRNQGGQEKLFF
once	TRBJ2-2	NA	TRBV15	TGTGCCACCAGCAGAACTAACACCGGGGAGCTGTTTTTT	CATSRTNTGELFF
NA	TRBJ1-2	NA	TRBV4-1	TGCGCCAGCAGCCAAGATCGGACCCACGAGAGCTATGGCTACACCTTC	CASSQDRTHESYGYTF
NA	TRBJ2-1	NA	TRBV4-1	TGCGCCAGCAGCCAAGTGGCTGGGGTGGCCTACAATGAGCAGTTCTTC	CASSQVAGVAYNEQFF
NA	TRBJ2-5	NA	TRBV4-2	TGTGCCAGCTCGGCAGTACAACAAGAGACCCAGTACTTC	CASSAVQQETQYF
NA	TRBJ2-7	TRBD2	TRBV5-1	TGCGCCAGCAGCTCAATGGGACTAGCGGGAGCCACCACGGAGCAGTACTTC	CASSSMGLAGATTEQYF
NA	TRBJ1-2	NA	TRBV21-1	TGTGCCAGCAGAGGAGCCTATGGCTACACCTTC	CASRGAYGYTF
NA	TRBJ2-2	NA	TRBV11-2	TGTGCCAGCAGCTTAGGTGCTGATAACACCGGGGAGCTGTTTTTT	CASSLGADNTGELFF